One and the same sample provided the 31 T cell receptor beta chains below, sequenced in a study of T cells in Graves' hyperthyroidism and ophthalmopathy. Regions amplified from RNA transcripts were the TCR beta CDR3 regions. The primer set for the first-round RT-PCR of the TCR CDR3 was HTBI. MiXCR was run by TCRdb on the multiplex PCR reads, yielding one entry per CDR3 protein. Of around 450,000 distinct CDR3 sequences in the sample, around a sixth were seen once. Source material: blood. The receptors were gathered from a young woman with Graves' hyperthyroidism.

This clonotype appeared a few times. This chain uses TRBV11-3 with TRBJ2-3, with TRBD2 as a possible D gene (5 bases). Germline assignment: CDR1 SGHNT and CDR2 YENEEA. This CDR3 comprises 13 residues. Trimming stripped 5 bases from V and 6 bases from J, with 12 bases between. CDR3 in amino acids: CASSLLAQDTQYF. In DNA form, the CDR3 reads TGTGCCAGCAGCCTCCTAGCCCAGGATACGCAGTATTTT.

This clonotype has a count of ten or more. The junction shows a germline mismatch at one end, possibly a read error. The V call is TRBV7-9, the J call TRBJ1-1; a weak D match, TRBD1 (6 bases). The CDR3 consists of 13 residues. CDR1 SEHNR and CDR2 FQNEAQ come from the germline V gene (reference sequence). The CDR3 bases are TGTGCCTGCAGGGGCGCAGGGAACACTGAAGCTTTCTTT. This encodes CACRGAGNTEAFF. Supplemented by reference TRBV7-9 and TRBJ1-1, the full variable domain reads DTGVSQNPRHKITKRGQNVTFRCDPISEHNRLYWYRQTLGQGPEFLTYFQNEAQLEKSRLLSDRFSAERPKGSFSTLEIQRTEQGDSAMYLCACRGAGNTEAFFGQGTRLTVV.

This clonotype occurred many times. This chain links TRBV7-9 with TRBJ2-3, with a possible D match to TRBD2 (7 bases). The germline CDR1 and CDR2 sequences are SEHNR and FQNEAQ (reference sequence). The V end lost 5 bases, the J end lost 2 bases, and 14 bases lay between the germline ends. The CDR3 sequence is 15 residues long. DNA of the CDR3: TGTGCCAGCAGCCCTAGGGAGGGGGACACAGATACGCAGTATTTT. It specifies CASSPREGDTDTQYF.

To note about this clonotype: A much bigger clone sits one base away, suggesting this may be a read error. DNA of the CDR3: TGTGCCAGCAATCTGGGGAGGGGGAGCCAGCCCCAGCATTTT. The encoded protein is CASNLGRGSQPQHF. The gene calls are TRBV27 and TRBJ1-5, with a possible D match to TRBD1 (6 bases). CDR3 size: 14 residues. With 7 bases removed from V and 7 bases from J, the gap between germline ends came to 17 bases. Per the germline V gene, CDR1 is MNHEY and CDR2 is SMNVEV (reference sequence).

This clonotype was recorded at least ten times. This sequence joins TRBV5-1 and TRBJ2-4, with 14 positions matching TRBD2. V lost 4 bases to trimming and J lost 4 bases; unmatched junction nucleotides: 7. Germline V CDR1 and CDR2: SGHRS, YFSETQ. This CDR3 is 17 amino acids long. Here the CDR3 reads CASSPGLAGGSKNIQYF. The CDR3 DNA is TGCGCCAGCAGCCCCGGACTAGCGGGGGGCTCTAAAAACATTCAGTACTTC.

This clonotype turned up a few times. CDR3 sequence reads: CSARDLASGGTGELFF. In nucleotides, the CDR3 is TGCAGTGCTAGAGATTTGGCTAGCGGGGGAACCGGGGAGCTGTTTTTT. The chain combines TRBV20-1 with TRBJ2-2; 10 nucleotides line up with TRBD2. Trimming cost V 0 bases and J 5 bases; bases outside gene matches: 6. The germline V gene encodes CDR1 DFQATT and CDR2 SNEGSKA (reference sequence). The CDR3 consists of 16 residues.

This chain connects TRBV10-3 to TRBJ2-4; D is unresolved. CDR1 is ENHRY and CDR2 is SYGVKD in the germline V gene. The CDR3 contains 15 residues. V was shortened by 3 bases and J by 0 bases, with 9 bases between the two germline ends. CDR3 residues: CAISDSTVAKNIQYF. CDR3 coding DNA: TGTGCCATCAGTGACTCCACCGTAGCCAAAAACATTCAGTACTTC.

There are many counts of this clonotype. The DNA of the CDR3 is TGTGCCAGCAGCTTCGGACTAGCGGGAGCCAAAAACATTCAGTACTTC. Amino acid sequence: CASSFGLAGAKNIQYF. V is TRBV7-8 and J is TRBJ2-4, with 11 bases that match TRBD2. The CDR3 contains 16 residues. V was pared by 3 bases and J by 0 bases, with 1 base of the junction left unmatched. Germline assignment: CDR1 SGHVS and CDR2 FQNEAQ.

The chain combines TRBV28 with TRBJ2-4; the D gene is possibly TRBD2 (5 bases). Trimming took off 4 bases at V and 14 bases at J, with 18 bases between the two ends. The CDR3 extends over 13 amino acids. Germline CDR1 and CDR2: MDHEN and SYDVKM. The chain's CDR3 is CASSSTRGLEKYF. As DNA, the CDR3 is TGTGCCAGCAGTTCTACCCGAGGACTGGAAAAGTACTTC.

This clonotype was detected many times. The chain links TRBV6-5 to TRBJ1-5, with D unclear. V was clipped by 0 bases and J by 4 bases, with 7 bases between them. Germline V CDR1 and CDR2: MNHEY, SVGAGI. CDR3 length equals 14 residues. The CDR3 protein is CASSYSSANQPQHF. The CDR3 bases are TGTGCCAGCAGTTACTCGTCGGCTAATCAGCCCCAGCATTTT.

This clonotype was seen only a few times. V and J are TRBV19 and TRBJ2-3; possibly TRBD2 for D (5 bases). Germline V gene lookup returns CDR1 LNHDA and CDR2 SQIVND (reference sequence). The length of the CDR3 is 15 residues. V was cut by 6 bases and J by 1 base, with 14 bases left in between. The CDR3 loop is CASRTRGVGTDTQYF. The CDR3 DNA sequence: TGTGCCAGTAGGACCCGGGGTGTTGGCACAGATACGCAGTATTTT.

At least ten counts were recorded for this clonotype. The rearrangement uses TRBV11-3 and TRBJ2-5, with 10 nucleotides matching TRBD1. The CDR3 consists of 15 residues. With 5 bases clipped from V and 2 bases from J, the junction kept 5 bases outside the gene matches. CDR1 and CDR2 (germline): SGHNT, YENEEA. The CDR3 spells CASSLDRGSQETQYF. The CDR3, as DNA: TGTGCCAGCAGCCTGGACAGGGGGTCGCAAGAGACCCAGTACTTC.

The rearrangement links TRBV27 to TRBJ2-3; 10 bases fit TRBD1. Germline CDR1 and CDR2: MNHEY and SMNVEV (reference sequence). This CDR3 spans 18 amino acids. V was pared by 3 bases and J by 2 bases, with 11 bases of the junction left unmatched. CDR3 protein: CASSLPTGGPISTDTQYF. The CDR3 DNA reads as TGTGCCAGCAGTTTGCCGACAGGGGGCCCCATCTCCACAGATACGCAGTATTTT.

This clonotype showed up many times. J is TRBJ1-2 and V is TRBV11-1, with D possibly being TRBD1 (5 bases). Per the germline V gene, CDR1 is SGHAT and CDR2 is FQDESV (reference sequence). The CDR3 runs to 16 residues. V was pared by 6 bases and J by 6 bases, with 23 bases between. DNA of the CDR3: TGTGCCAGCAGTTTGCCTCTCCTTGTCCAGGGTGATGGCTACACCTTC. It is translated as CASSLPLLVQGDGYTF.

This chain links TRBV7-3 with TRBJ2-2; perhaps D is TRBD1 or TRBD2 (5 bases each). CDR1 SGHTA and CDR2 FQGTGA come from the germline V gene. V dropped 3 bases and J dropped 4 bases, with 12 bases sitting between them. The CDR3 is made up of 15 amino acids. The CDR3 reads CASSFGGTSTGELFF. DNA for the CDR3: TGTGCCAGCAGCTTTGGGGGAACGAGCACCGGGGAGCTGTTTTTT.

In its sample, this clonotype was seen many times. J is TRBJ2-3 and V is TRBV11-1; D is uncertain. CDR1 is SGHAT and CDR2 is FQDESV in the germline V gene (reference sequence). This CDR3 region has 14 residues. Trimming cost V 0 bases and J 6 bases, with 10 bases left between them. In DNA form, the CDR3 reads TGTGCCAGCAGCTTAGCGCGGCGTGGTGATACGCAGTATTTT. Its protein product is CASSLARRGDTQYF.

This clonotype occurred many times. The chain couples TRBV11-1 to TRBJ2-7, with 7 bases that match TRBD1. This CDR3 spans 12 amino acids. V lost 5 bases to trimming and J lost 4 bases; unmatched junction nucleotides: 2. Germline CDR1 reads SGHAT; CDR2 reads FQDESV (reference sequence). The CDR3 sequence is CASSPDRYEQYF. The DNA of the CDR3 is TGTGCCAGCAGCCCGGACAGGTACGAGCAGTACTTC.

This clonotype was observed at least ten times. The V call is TRBV3-1, the J call TRBJ2-2; D gene uncertain. Germline V lookup: CDR1 LGHDT, CDR2 YNNKEL (reference sequence). Between the trimmed V and J ends, which lost 3 bases and 6 bases, there was a span of 8 bases. The CDR3 is made up of 13 amino acids. The CDR3 bases are TGTGCCAGCAGCCACTATAGTGCCGGGGAGCTGTTTTTT. It translates to CASSHYSAGELFF.

V gene TRBV11-3 combines with J gene TRBJ2-5; 9 nucleotides agree with TRBD1. V was pared by 0 bases and J by 3 bases, with 5 bases of the junction left unmatched. Germline V CDR1 and CDR2: SGHNT, YENEEA. This CDR3 has 16 residues. CDR3 region: CASSLELDRGKETQYF. The CDR3 DNA is TGTGCCAGCAGCTTAGAATTGGACAGGGGAAAAGAGACCCAGTACTTC.

This clonotype was picked up many times. The V call is TRBV12-3 or TRBV12-4, the J call TRBJ1-5, with D tentatively TRBD1 (5 bases). Trimming shortened V by 2 bases and J by 4 bases, and 18 bases separated the two germline ends. The CDR3 extends over 17 amino acids. The CDR3 DNA is TGTGCCAGCAGTTTACAGGCCCTCCAGGGAGGGAATCAGCCCCAGCATTTT. Residues: CASSLQALQGGNQPQHF.

Ten or more counts support this clonotype. This chain connects TRBV7-3 to TRBJ2-1; 13 bases line up with TRBD2. The CDR3 length is 16 residues. V shed 2 bases, J shed 7 bases, and the junction held 5 bases outside the gene matches. Germline V gives CDR1 SGHTA, CDR2 FQGTGA. The CDR3: CASSLFTSGRGNEQFF. The CDR3, as DNA: TGTGCCAGCAGCTTATTTACTAGCGGGAGGGGAAATGAGCAGTTCTTC.

At least ten counts were recorded for this clonotype. The rearrangement joins TRBV6-1 to TRBJ1-5, with 7 bases fitting TRBD1. With 7 bases clipped from V and 5 bases from J, the junction kept 11 bases outside the gene matches. The CDR3 runs to 15 residues. CDR1 and CDR2 (germline): MNHNS, SASEGT. The CDR3 DNA sequence: TGTGCCAGCATCCTAGACGGGACAGCTCATCAGCCCCAGCATTTT. Encoded protein: CASILDGTAHQPQHF.

This clonotype came up many times. The chain is built from TRBV29-1 and TRBJ1-1; D ambiguous. This CDR3 is built from 11 residues. Germline V gene lookup returns CDR1 SQVTM and CDR2 ANQGSEA. Trimming shortened V by 4 bases and J by 1 base, and 4 bases separated the two germline ends. CDR3 nucleotides: TGCAGCGTTGCGGAGAACACTGAAGCTTTCTTT. Residues: CSVAENTEAFF.

This clonotype was detected ten times or more. This chain connects TRBV7-2 to TRBJ2-6; D gene ambiguous. The CDR3 consists of 15 residues. V was cut by 3 bases and J by 1 base, with 7 bases left in between. From germline, CDR1 is SGHTA and CDR2 FQGNSA. Here the CDR3 reads CASSFWMSGANVLTF. The CDR3 bases are TGTGCCAGCAGCTTTTGGATGTCTGGGGCCAACGTCCTGACTTTC.

This clonotype was picked up many times. This chain links TRBV12-3 or TRBV12-4 with TRBJ2-7; the D call may be TRBD1 or TRBD2 (6 bases each). The CDR3 extends over 14 amino acids. V dropped 1 base and J dropped 5 bases, with 12 bases sitting between them. The CDR3 loop is CASSLGGAWNEQYF. Here the CDR3 DNA reads TGTGCCAGCAGTTTAGGGGGGGCGTGGAACGAGCAGTACTTC.

This clonotype has a count of ten or more. V gene TRBV5-5 combines with J gene TRBJ1-5, with TRBD1 as a possible D gene (5 bases). The CDR3 totals 15 residues. Trimming pared 2 bases from V and 1 base from J, leaving 10 bases between. The germline CDR1 and CDR2 sequences are SGHKS and YYEKEE (reference sequence). The CDR3 nucleotides are TGTGCCAGCAGCTTTGCGGGGGGAAGCAATCAGCCCCAGCATTTT. It is translated as CASSFAGGSNQPQHF.

This clonotype was seen at least ten times. V and J are TRBV14 and TRBJ2-1; 8 bases map to TRBD2. CDR1 and CDR2 from the germline V gene are SGHDN and FVKESK. The CDR3 spans 14 residues. Unmatched junction bases numbered 4, after V lost 6 bases and J lost 3 bases. The CDR3 protein is CASSRTSFYNEQFF. As DNA, the CDR3 is TGTGCCAGCAGTAGGACTAGCTTCTACAATGAGCAGTTCTTC.

This clonotype showed up many times. CDR3 loop: CATSGAGDGYTF. The CDR3 coding sequence is TGTGCCACCAGTGGGGCAGGGGATGGCTACACCTTC. The J gene is TRBJ1-2, the V gene TRBV24-1; perhaps TRBD1 as D (6 bases). This CDR3 is built from 12 residues. The ends were cut back, 5 bases at V and 6 bases at J, with 9 bases in the middle. Germline assignment: CDR1 KGHDR and CDR2 SFDVKD.

This clonotype was seen ten or more times. CDR3 nucleotide sequence: TGTGCCTGGAGTTCTCCGGAACTTTCAAATTCACCCCTCCACTTT. Its protein is CAWSSPELSNSPLHF. V is TRBV30 and J is TRBJ1-6; D ambiguous. Trimming shortened V by 2 bases and J by 7 bases, and 15 bases separated the two germline ends. This CDR3 comprises 15 residues. The germline V gene has CDR1 GTSNPN and CDR2 SVGIG (reference sequence). Full variable domain (missing parts from reference TRBV30 and TRBJ1-6): SQTIHQWPATLVQPVGSPLSLECTVEGTSNPNLYWYRQAAGRGLQLLFYSVGIGQISSEVPQNLSASRPQDRQFILSSKKLLLSDSGFYLCAWSSPELSNSPLHFGNGTRLTVT.

This clonotype was detected ten times or more. This chain connects TRBV19 to TRBJ2-3; weak D call: TRBD1 (5 bases). The germline gives CDR1 LNHDA, CDR2 SQIVND (reference sequence). The ends were cut back, 2 bases at V and 4 bases at J, with 16 bases in the middle. This CDR3 contains 16 residues. This CDR3 is CASSILTSQGADTQYF. The CDR3 region has the DNA TGTGCCAGTAGTATATTGACCAGCCAAGGGGCAGATACGCAGTATTTT. Drawing the rest from reference TRBV19 and TRBJ2-3, the complete variable domain is DGGITQSPKYLFRKEGQNVTLSCEQNLNHDAMYWYRQDPGQGLRLIYYSQIVNDFQKGDIAEGYSVSREKKESFPLTVTSAQKNPTAFYLCASSILTSQGADTQYFGPGTRLTVL.

The chain has TRBV27 and TRBJ2-7; 8 nucleotides agree with TRBD1. V shed 4 bases, J shed 5 bases, and the junction held 7 bases outside the gene matches. Per the germline V gene, CDR1 is MNHEY and CDR2 is SMNVEV (reference sequence). The CDR3 has 14 residues. CDR3 nucleotides: TGTGCCAGCAGTTCCGGACAGGGTTCGGACGAGCAGTACTTC. Amino acid sequence: CASSSGQGSDEQYF.